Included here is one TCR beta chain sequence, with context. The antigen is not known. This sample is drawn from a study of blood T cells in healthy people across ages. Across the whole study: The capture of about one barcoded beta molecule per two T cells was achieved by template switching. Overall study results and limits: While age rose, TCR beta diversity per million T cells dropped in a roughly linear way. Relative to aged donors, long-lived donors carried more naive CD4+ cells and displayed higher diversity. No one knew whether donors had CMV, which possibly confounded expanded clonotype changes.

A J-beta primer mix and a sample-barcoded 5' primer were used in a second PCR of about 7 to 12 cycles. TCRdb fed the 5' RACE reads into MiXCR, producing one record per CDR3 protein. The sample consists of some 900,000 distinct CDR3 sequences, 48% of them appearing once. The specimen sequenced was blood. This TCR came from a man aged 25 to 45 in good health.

The CDR3 reads CSVNRGQNTEAFF. CDR3 nucleotides: TGCAGCGTTAACCGTGGACAGAACACTGAAGCTTTCTTT. V is TRBV29-1 and J is TRBJ1-1; a weak D match, TRBD1 (5 bases). Germline assignment: CDR1 SQVTM and CDR2 ANQGSEA. Trimming took 5 bases from V and 1 from J, leaving 11 bases between them. The CDR3 spans 13 residues.